This TCR beta chain appears in the sequencing data of a study of blood T cells in healthy people across ages. This clonotype has more than one count but fewer than ten. The CDR3 totals 19 residues. CDR1 is SGHAT, CDR2 FQNNGV, per germline. Trimming at V came to 1 base and at J to 10 bases, leaving 15 bases not matched to a gene. The second PCR ran about 7 to 12 cycles with a sample-barcoded 5' primer and J-beta primers. MiXCR, run by TCRdb on the 5' RACE reads, gives a single entry per CDR3 protein. The repertoire has 1.5 million to 2 million distinct CDR3 sequences, roughly 30% of them found once; the top ten carry 7% to 9%.

This sequence originates from a woman between 25 and 40 years old in good health. V and J are TRBV11-2 and TRBJ1-6, with TRBD1 identical over 11 bases. The specimen sequenced was blood. The CDR3 coding sequence is TGTGCCAGCAGCTTAGTTGGACAGGGGGCATCCAAAAATAGATCACCCCTCCACTTT. It translates to CASSLVGQGASKNRSPLHF.